This note documents a single T cell receptor (beta chain) sequence. The sample comes from a study of blood T cell repertoires in COVID-19. Across the whole study: COVID-19 samples collected from the United States, Italy and Spain covered acute and convalescent phases.

Methods used by the authors: Amplification from reference gene primers served as the basis for estimated nucleated cell counts. TCRdb keeps only in-frame clones here, not all; method: immunoSEQ multiplex PCR. V and J calls and clone size are those listed in that table; D and trimming were worked out from the DNA. The data show about 310,000 clones, about 90% seen once. The sample taken for sequencing was peripheral blood. The sequence derives from a woman aged 25 to 39 with COVID-19, enrolled during active disease.

The CDR3 coding sequence is TGTGCCAGCACCGGACAGGGACTAGCGAGAGACATTCAGTACTTC. This gives the protein CASTGQGLARDIQYF. The chain links TRBV9 to TRBJ2-4; 10 bases agree with TRBD2. This CDR3 has 15 amino acids. With V trimmed by 6 bases and J by 8 bases, 11 bases remained unmatched. CDR1 is SGDLS and CDR2 is YYNGEE in the germline V gene.